Described below is a single T cell receptor (beta chain) sequence and its context. Per the original methods: Amplification with reference gene primers provided the estimates of nucleated cell counts. Produced via immunoSEQ multiplex PCR; TCRdb's table is partial and in-frame only. V, J and clone size derive from that table, while D and trimming were established from the DNA sequence. The sample consists of approximately 86,000 clones, roughly nine tenths of them appearing once. The sample originates from a study of blood T cell repertoires in COVID-19. Background on the study: Acute and convalescent COVID-19 samples came from the United States, Italy and Spain.

Germline CDR1 and CDR2: SGHTA and FQGNSA. The CDR3 loop spans 15 amino acids. J gave up 7 bases and V 0 bases, and 5 bases lay outside the gene matches. Sequenced: peripheral blood. This sequence was found in a middle-aged man with acute or convalescent COVID-19. The chain links TRBV7-2 to TRBJ1-4; 7 nucleotides agree with TRBD1. The CDR3 loop is CASSLATGKVEKLFF. In DNA, the CDR3 is TGTGCCAGCAGCTTAGCGACAGGGAAAGTTGAAAAACTGTTTTTT.